This T cell receptor beta chain was captured in a study of cytomegalovirus exposure and HLA in healthy donors. The CDR3 runs to 11 residues. Trimming removed 4 bases at V and 7 bases at J, with 7 bases between. Germline-derived CDR1 and CDR2 are SQVTM and ANQGSEA. General study results and limits: In vitro, a few CMV-associated chains proved specific for CMV antigens. Associated with cytomegalovirus, according to the listing, were 150 to 200 TCR beta chains.

On this clone: Its cognate antigen is unknown.

Profiling relied on immunoSEQ multiplex PCR, and the TCRdb table lists in-frame clones only, not all of them. The table lists about 76,000 clones, roughly 94% of them singletons. The clonotype comes from a woman in her late teens or twenties in good health and CMV-seropositive. The gene calls are TRBV29-1 and TRBJ2-2; D may be TRBD2 (5 bases). Sample: PBMCs. CDR3 loop: CSVGAGGELFF. The CDR3 DNA is TGCAGCGTTGGGGCGGGCGGGGAGCTGTTTTTT.